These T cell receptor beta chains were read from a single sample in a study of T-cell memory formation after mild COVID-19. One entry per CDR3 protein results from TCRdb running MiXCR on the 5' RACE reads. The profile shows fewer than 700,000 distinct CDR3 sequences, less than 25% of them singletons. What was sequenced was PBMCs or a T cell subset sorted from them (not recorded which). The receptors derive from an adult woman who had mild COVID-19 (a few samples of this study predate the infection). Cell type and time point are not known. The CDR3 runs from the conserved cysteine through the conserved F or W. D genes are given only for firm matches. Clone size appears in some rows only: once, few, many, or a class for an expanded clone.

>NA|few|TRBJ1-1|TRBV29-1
TGCAGCGTTTTTGACCGGATGAACACTGAAGCTTTCTTT
CSVFDRMNTEAFF
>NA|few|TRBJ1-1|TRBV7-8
TGTGCCAGCAGCTTAAGCTTCACCGCAGGGGCAACCTTAAACACTGAAGCTTTCTTT
CASSLSFTAGATLNTEAFF
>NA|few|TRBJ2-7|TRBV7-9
TGTGCCAGCGGCTCCTTCAAGGAAGGATACGAGCAGTACTTC
CASGSFKEGYEQYF
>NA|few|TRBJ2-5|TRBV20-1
TGCAGTGCCGCTAACAGGGTACGGGAGACCCAGTACTTC
CSAANRVRETQYF
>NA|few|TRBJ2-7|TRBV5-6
TGTGCCAGCAGCTTGCTTCTCTCCAGCTACGAGCAGTACTTC
CASSLLLSSYEQYF
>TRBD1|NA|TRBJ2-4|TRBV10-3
TGTGCCATCAGCGCCGGACAGGGCCTAGCCAAAAACATTCAGTACTTC
CAISAGQGLAKNIQYF
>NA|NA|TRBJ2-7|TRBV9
TGTGCCAGCAGCGTGAAACAGGGGGGGTCCTACGAGCAGTACTTC
CASSVKQGGSYEQYF
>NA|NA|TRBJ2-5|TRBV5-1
TGCGCCAGCAGTTGGTTGGAGACCCAGTACTTC
CASSWLETQYF
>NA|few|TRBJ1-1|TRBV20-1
TGCAGTGCTAGAGATTCCGGCAGGAAGAACACTGAAGCTTTCTTT
CSARDSGRKNTEAFF
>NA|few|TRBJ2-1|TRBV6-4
TGTGCCAGCAGTGAGGACGGATCTCAGAATGAGCAGTTCTTC
CASSEDGSQNEQFF